This passage covers 10 T cell receptor beta chains from one sample sequenced in a study of blood T cell repertoires in COVID-19. TCRdb's table, derived via immunoSEQ multiplex PCR, lists solely in-frame clones and lacks some. This table has 100,000 to 120,000 clones, approximately 79% appearing once. Sequenced: peripheral blood. The source is a woman of 80 years or more with active or convalescent COVID-19.

This chain joins TRBV4-2 and TRBJ2-7; 7 bases are a match to TRBD2. Per germline, CDR1 LGHNA and CDR2 YNFKEQ. The ends lost 4 bases at V and 2 bases at J; junction bases unmatched: 14. The CDR3 covers 17 residues. This chain's CDR3 is CASSPHTGTNTPYEQYF. The CDR3 DNA reads as TGTGCCAGCAGCCCGCACACCGGGACTAATACACCCTACGAGCAGTACTTC.

This clone has only a few counts. In DNA form, the CDR3 reads TGCGCCAGCGGGGGGTGCAATCAGCCCCAGCATTTT. It translates to CASGGCNQPQHF. The chain combines TRBV10-1 with TRBJ1-5, with a possible D match to TRBD1 (5 bases). The V and J ends lost 8 bases and 2 bases respectively, with 7 bases between them. Per germline, CDR1 WNHNN and CDR2 SYGVQD (reference sequence). The CDR3 has 12 residues.

V gene TRBV6-6 combines with J gene TRBJ2-2, with D possibly matching TRBD1 (6 bases). Per the germline V gene, CDR1 is MNHNY and CDR2 is SVGAGI (reference sequence). Between the trimmed V and J ends, which lost 2 bases and 2 bases, there was a span of 12 bases. The CDR3 sequence is 16 residues long. For the CDR3, the DNA is TGTGCCAGCAGTTACGCAGGGGTACCTAACACCGGGGAGCTGTTTTTT. Translating gives CASSYAGVPNTGELFF.

The chain employs TRBV4-2 and TRBJ2-7; 11 bases agree with TRBD2. The germline gives CDR1 LGHNA, CDR2 YNFKEQ. Unmatched junction bases numbered 12, after V lost 2 bases and J lost 0 bases. CDR3 length equals 19 residues. The CDR3 DNA reads as TGTGCCAGCAGCCAACGTCCGGGACTAGCGGATCGAAGCTCCTACGAGCAGTACTTC. Translation: CASSQRPGLADRSSYEQYF.

This chain links TRBV5-1 with TRBJ1-6; 10 bases align to TRBD1. V trimming: 4 bases; J trimming: 6 bases; junction bases outside the gene matches: 13. The V gene's germline CDR1 is SGHRS and CDR2 YFSETQ. The CDR3 covers 18 residues. Here the CDR3 DNA reads TGCGCCAGCAGCCGGGACAGGGGTAATTCACGGACTAATTCACCCCTCCACTTT. It specifies CASSRDRGNSRTNSPLHF.

Regarding this clone: A much larger clone differs by one base, so this may be a read error. The gene calls are TRBV3-1 (or the pseudogene TRBV3-2) and TRBJ1-6, with 9 bases lining up with TRBD1. Germline CDR1 reads LGHDT; CDR2 reads YNNKEL (reference sequence). The V and J ends lost 4 bases and 7 bases, in that order; junction bases with no gene match: 2. The CDR3 extends over 14 amino acids. Written as DNA, the CDR3 is TGTGCCAGCAGCCTACAGGGGGCAAATTCACCCCTCCACTTT. Residues: CASSLQGANSPLHF.

V usage is TRBV28 and J usage is TRBJ2-1; 15 bases are shared with TRBD2. Looked up from germline, CDR1 is MDHEN and CDR2 is SYDVKM. Germline trimming cut 6 bases from V and 8 bases from J; bases unmatched to any gene: 2. The CDR3 spans 14 residues. Here the CDR3 DNA reads TGTGCCAGCAGCGGGACTAGCGGGAGGTATGAGCAGTTCTTC. It specifies CASSGTSGRYEQFF.

In its sample, this clone was seen once. The chain employs TRBV4-1 and TRBJ1-2; D gene ambiguous. Trimming cost V 1 base and J 5 bases, with 14 bases left between them. CDR3 size: 15 residues. CDR1 is MGHRA and CDR2 is YSYEKL in the germline V gene. CDR3 DNA: TGCGCCAGCAGCCAAGTCCACGGGGAAACTTATGGCTACACCTTC. Translation: CASSQVHGETYGYTF.

CDR3 in amino acids: CASSSVGTAPYEQYF. The CDR3 region has the DNA TGTGCCAGCAGCTCCGTCGGGACTGCTCCCTACGAGCAGTACTTC. V usage is TRBV7-3 and J usage is TRBJ2-7, with D perhaps matching TRBD2 (6 bases). Trimming left V 4 bases short and J 2 bases short, with 15 bases between. Germline values: CDR1 SGHTA, CDR2 FQGTGA. The CDR3 spans 15 residues.

The rearrangement uses TRBV12-3 or TRBV12-4 and TRBJ1-5, with D unclear. The CDR3 loop spans 12 amino acids. V lost 3 bases, J lost 3 bases, and 3 bases lay in between. CDR3 loop: CASSFNNQPQHF. For the CDR3, the DNA is TGTGCCAGCAGTTTTAACAATCAGCCCCAGCATTTT.